This paragraph covers one T cell receptor beta chain sequence. Its antigen is unknown. The data derive from a study of cytomegalovirus exposure and HLA in healthy donors. Notes on the study in general: It was likely that a cluster of highly shared sequence variants was a sequencing artifact. Analysis performed later found about 18,000 TCR beta sequences associated with HLA alleles at 0.05 false discovery rate.

A multiplex PCR was run with 60 Vbeta primers and 13 Jbeta primers. In the original processing: There were tens of millions of unique TCR beta chains by a later count, and some 10 million of them were shared. Assay used: immunoSEQ multiplex PCR; TCRdb lists only in-frame clones, some missing. V and J calls and clone size are those listed in that table; D and trimming were worked out from the DNA. The sample consists of over 85,000 clones, roughly three quarters of them appearing once. This clonotype was sampled from a female donor in good health and CMV-seronegative. The source material was PBMCs.

The CDR3 coding sequence is TGTGCAAGTCGAACAGGGGGAGAGACCCAGTACTTC. The encoded protein is CASRTGGETQYF. The rearrangement links TRBV12-2 to TRBJ2-5; the tabulated D call, TRBD1, remains unverified against the DNA. TRBV12-2 is annotated as a pseudogene. There are 12 residues in the CDR3.